Presented here are 10 T cell receptor beta chains from one specimen sequenced in a study of cytomegalovirus exposure and HLA in healthy donors. The PCR was carried out with 60 Vbeta primers and 13 Jbeta primers. Data came from immunoSEQ multiplex PCR; TCRdb stores just in-frame clones and leaves some out. The sample carries about 120,000 clones, roughly three fifths recorded once. The specimen was PBMCs. These receptors all come from a man aged 35 to 55 in good health and CMV-seropositive.

The chain recombines TRBV5-1 with TRBJ2-1; D is perhaps TRBD1 (5 bases). The CDR3 has 13 residues. CDR1 and CDR2 (germline): SGHRS, YFSETQ. V was cut by 5 bases and J by 2 bases, with 8 bases left in between. CDR3: CASRVDTYNEQFF. CDR3 bases: TGCGCCAGCAGAGTGGACACCTACAATGAGCAGTTCTTC.

This chain links TRBV6-1 with TRBJ2-1; TRBD1 aligns across 8 bases. Germline V gives CDR1 MNHNS, CDR2 SASEGT. V lost 11 bases to trimming and J lost 7 bases; unmatched junction nucleotides: 7. There are 12 residues in the CDR3. The CDR3 DNA reads TGTGCCGCGGGACAGGAGATAAATGAGCAGTTCTTC. Encoded protein: CAAGQEINEQFF.

The chain recombines TRBV5-4 with TRBJ2-6, with 7 bases that match TRBD2. The length of the CDR3 is 15 residues. The germline V gene has CDR1 SGHNT and CDR2 YYREEE (reference sequence). V dropped 3 bases and J dropped 2; count of bases not matched to a gene: 2. As DNA, the CDR3 is TGTGCCAGCAGCTCCCGGGGGGCTGGGGCCAACGTCCTGACTTTC. It encodes CASSSRGAGANVLTF.

The chain has TRBV25-1 and TRBJ2-5, with TRBD2 matching over 9 bases. Germline CDR1 MGHDK, CDR2 SYGVNS. This CDR3 comprises 18 residues. The V and J ends lost 4 bases and 3 bases, in that order; junction bases with no gene match: 15. In nucleotides, the CDR3 is TGTGCCAGCAGTGCGTCACTAGCGGGCCCAATGCGAAAAGAGACCCAGTACTTC. Protein product: CASSASLAGPMRKETQYF.

The gene calls are TRBV28 and TRBJ2-7; no reliable D call. The CDR3 is made up of 14 amino acids. The germline V gene encodes CDR1 MDHEN and CDR2 SYDVKM. V was trimmed by 6 bases and J by 4 bases, leaving 16 bases between them. The CDR3 region has the DNA TGTGCCAGCAGCCGAAACTATGGTCAATACGAGCAGTACTTC. Protein sequence: CASSRNYGQYEQYF.

V gene TRBV7-2 combines with J gene TRBJ1-1; D may be TRBD1 (5 bases). Germline V gene sequence: CDR1 SGHTA, CDR2 FQGNSA. There are 14 residues in the CDR3. Trimming took off 4 bases at V and 7 bases at J, with 16 bases between the two ends. CDR3 amino acids: CASSSAGGYGEAFF. DNA for the CDR3: TGTGCCAGCAGCTCAGCGGGGGGTTATGGTGAAGCTTTCTTT.

This clone occurred once. The chain uses TRBV5-8 and TRBJ2-1; TRBD2 is a possible D gene (5 bases). Per the germline V gene, CDR1 is SGHTS and CDR2 is YDEGEE. Trimming removed 3 bases at V and 4 bases at J, with 11 bases between. This CDR3 comprises 14 residues. The CDR3 is CASSSDYRYNEQFF. CDR3 nucleotides: TGTGCCAGCAGCTCTGACTACAGATACAATGAGCAGTTCTTC.

V usage is TRBV11-1 and J usage is TRBJ1-2; no firm D call. Germline CDR1 reads SGHAT; CDR2 reads FQDESV (reference sequence). The V gene lost 2 bases and the J gene lost 2 bases, with 6 bases spanning the gap. CDR3 size: 13 residues. The CDR3 nucleotides are TGTGCCAGCAGCTTAACAGCCAACTATGGCTACACCTTC. Amino acid sequence: CASSLTANYGYTF.

This clone showed up just once. The gene calls are TRBV10-3 and TRBJ2-2; TRBD1 agrees at 9 bases. CDR3 length: 14 amino acids. J was trimmed by 7 bases and V by 2 bases; bases with no gene match: 2. Germline CDR1 is ENHRY and CDR2 is SYGVKD. The CDR3 DNA follows: TGTGCCATCAGTGAGGGACAGGGGTACGGGGAGCTGTTTTTT. Protein sequence: CAISEGQGYGELFF.

This sequence joins TRBV5-4 and TRBJ2-7; TRBD1 agrees at 7 bases. The length of the CDR3 is 16 residues. Germline V lookup: CDR1 SGHNT, CDR2 YYREEE (reference sequence). The ends lost 4 bases at V and 1 base at J; junction bases unmatched: 11. For the CDR3, the DNA is TGTGCCAGCAGCCCCCTAGGGGGCCTGAGGTCCTACGAGCAGTACTTC. Translating it yields CASSPLGGLRSYEQYF.